The present entry profiles one T cell receptor (beta chain) with its context. Its cognate antigen has yet to be identified. No much larger clone exists at a distance of one base, and base qualities are not known. The CDR3 regions of human TCRbeta chains were analyzed by immunosequencing. The original methods were these. Repertoire TCRs were checked for matches against a reference library of SARS-CoV-2-specific TCRs that had been generated using the MIRA antigen-specificity platform. Breadth was defined as the fraction of unique TCRs that were SARS-CoV-2-associated, and depth was defined as the fraction of total T cells that were SARS-CoV-2-associated. Using the MIRA data, every spike-specific TCR was mapped to the spike region that the TCR reacted to and assigned to either a CD4 or a CD8 class. Log10-transformed breadth and depth values were compared by one-way ANOVA with Sidak's multiple comparisons tests. TCRdb mirrors the immuneACCESS table, restricted to in-frame sequences. Some clones are absent from its copies; in checked studies, under half trace to an unresolved V gene, and the reason for the others is unknown. Clone size and the V and J calls come from that table; the DNA yielded D and trimming. The sample records around 140,000 clones, around nine tenths of which are singletons. In total, the top ten clones hold around 3.6% of the sample.

In light of the paper, this sample's time point label describes: baseline before first vaccination. Samples from vaccinated people were obtained from the UK trials COV001 and COV002, which included a single-blind randomized controlled phase 2/3 trial of AZD1222 (ChAdOx1 nCoV-19) in healthy adults. For TCRbeta chain sequencing, PBMC samples were collected from trial participants at day 0 and at day 28 after the second dose. This specimen belongs to a study of T cell responses to AZD1222 COVID-19 vaccine (dated by TCRdb to the early 2020s). In terms of the full investigation: AZD1222 recipients given second doses at about 4 weeks or at about 12 weeks were pooled, since spike-specific TCR depth and breadth were not found to differ between the two schedules. TCR sequencing was performed for 233 trial participants, of whom around 200 were given two doses of AZD1222 and some 25 were given two doses of MenACWY control vaccine. Enrollment into the trials was organized by age into subgroups of 18-55, 56-69 and 70-plus years, and those subgroups contained around 150, 28 and 57 TCR-sequenced participants, respectively. General findings and caveats noted by the study authors: In the small 56-69-year group, the increase in depth fell short of significance, most likely because of low power. Reportedly, almost half of the unique spike-specific TCRs recognized epitopes lying outside the regions that are mutated in the B.1.351 and B.1.1.7 variants. Participants were mostly white British and included more females than males, and it was suggested by the authors that clonal diversity may have been underestimated. Only six or seven AZD1222 recipients were SARS-CoV-2 seropositive at baseline, limiting conclusions about previously exposed vaccinees. After two AZD1222 doses, spike-specific TCR breadth and depth were significantly higher than at day 0 and than in MenACWY recipients. Because no day 14 peak-response samples were available, repertoires were characterized only after the peak T cell response. CD4 TCRs associated with the vaccine covered the entire spike protein, and the dominant responses were in regions 160-218 and 743-854.

As encoded in the germline V gene, CDR1 is LGHNA while CDR2 is YNFKEQ. Ends trimmed: V by 3 bases, J by 0 bases; bases unmatched to a gene: 13. Inclusive of the bounding cysteine and phenylalanine, the CDR3 is 21 residues long. CDR3 DNA is the only sequence kept; it has 63 bases, read in frame from the first base. This specimen consisted of peripheral blood, obtained on day 0 of AZD1222 vaccination. Recombination joined TRBV4-2 with TRBJ2-6; TRBD2 fits 11 bases in the junction. The sequence came from an adult in good health. The DNA sequence is given as TGTGCCAGCAGCCACCCCCCGATAGCGGGAGGGCCTTTCTCTGGGGCCAACGTCCTGACTTTC. Its product reads: CASSHPPIAGGPFSGANVLTF.